This entry lists 13 T cell receptor beta chains sequenced from one sample in a study of T cell responses to AZD1222 COVID-19 vaccine. Assay: immunoSEQ multiplex PCR; the TCRdb copy retains only in-frame clones and omits some. The data hold about 97,000 clones, with over 75% observed a single time. The sample consisted of peripheral blood, taken on day 0 of AZD1222 vaccination. Receptors originate from an adult in good health.

The genes are TRBV9 and TRBJ2-1; D remains ambiguous. V lost 0 bases and J 2 bases, leaving 9 bases between the germline ends. The CDR3 spans 15 residues. The germline gives CDR1 SGDLS, CDR2 YYNGEE. The CDR3 nucleotides read TGTGCCAGCAGCGTAGCCGGGCAGCCCTACAATGAGCAGTTCTTC. It specifies CASSVAGQPYNEQFF. Full variable domain (missing parts from reference TRBV9 and TRBJ2-1): DSGVTQTPKHLITATGQRVTLRCSPRSGDLSVYWYQQSLDQGLQFLIQYYNGEERAKGNILERFSAQQFPDLHSELNLSSLELGDSALYFCASSVAGQPYNEQFFGPGTRLTVL.

This rearrangement joins TRBV19 to TRBJ1-4; the D is unclear. Germline CDR1 and CDR2: LNHDA and SQIVND (reference sequence). The CDR3 has 16 residues. Between the trimmed V and J ends, which lost 5 bases and 4 bases, there was a span of 17 bases. The CDR3 protein is CASSPGPGWGNEKLFF. CDR3 DNA: TGTGCCAGTAGTCCCGGTCCCGGGTGGGGTAATGAAAAACTGTTTTTT. The whole variable domain, filled in from reference TRBV19 and TRBJ1-4, reads DGGITQSPKYLFRKEGQNVTLSCEQNLNHDAMYWYRQDPGQGLRLIYYSQIVNDFQKGDIAEGYSVSREKKESFPLTVTSAQKNPTAFYLCASSPGPGWGNEKLFFGSGTQLSVL.

The gene calls are TRBV9 and TRBJ2-3; D not certain. This CDR3 is 14 amino acids long. Trimming removed 3 bases at V and 6 bases at J, with 14 bases between. Germline assignment: CDR1 SGDLS and CDR2 YYNGEE. CDR3 protein: CASSASVGSDTQYF. The CDR3 DNA is TGTGCCAGCAGCGCCAGCGTTGGGTCCGATACGCAGTATTTT.

This sequence joins TRBV30 and TRBJ1-6; TRBD1 matches at 8 bases. This CDR3 region has 16 residues. Germline-derived CDR1 and CDR2 are GTSNPN and SVGIG (reference sequence). V was pared by 5 bases and J by 6 bases, with 12 bases of the junction left unmatched. CDR3 sequence (DNA): TGTGCCTGGCGAATTTGGGACAGGAAGGTTAATTCACCCCTCCACTTT. Translation gives CAWRIWDRKVNSPLHF. Drawing the rest from reference TRBV30 and TRBJ1-6, the complete variable domain is SQTIHQWPATLVQPVGSPLSLECTVEGTSNPNLYWYRQAAGRGLQLLFYSVGIGQISSEVPQNLSASRPQDRQFILSSKKLLLSDSGFYLCAWRIWDRKVNSPLHFGNGTRLTVT.

This clone was recorded only once. The V gene is TRBV6-5, the J gene TRBJ1-2, with 7 bases matching TRBD1. The CDR3 spans 13 residues. Unmatched junction bases numbered 3, after V lost 4 bases and J lost 4 bases. From germline, CDR1 is MNHEY and CDR2 SVGAGI. This CDR3 is CASSSGQVYGYTF. The CDR3 coding sequence is TGTGCCAGCAGTTCCGGACAGGTCTATGGCTACACCTTC.

In this sample, this clone turned up a few times. The gene calls are TRBV19 and TRBJ1-1, with D unclear. This CDR3 spans 13 amino acids. CDR1 is LNHDA and CDR2 is SQIVND in the germline V gene (reference sequence). The V end was cut by 7 bases, the J end by 3 bases, with 12 bases between. CDR3 in amino acids: CASTRTEYTEAFF. DNA for the CDR3: TGTGCCAGTACCCGGACCGAATACACTGAAGCTTTCTTT.

As for this clone: Mismatch with germline at one junction end may stem from a read error. V and J are TRBV9 and TRBJ2-1; 9 bases line up with TRBD2. CDR1 is SGDLS and CDR2 is YYNGEE in the germline V gene. The CDR3 runs to 20 residues. The CDR3 sequence is CARSAGGLAGGRSSYNEQFF. The CDR3 nucleotides are TGTGCCCGCAGCGCTGGGGGACTCGCGGGGGGGCGGAGCTCCTACAATGAGCAGTTCTTC.

The CDR3 DNA is TGTGCCAGCAGCTTCGAACAGGGCAATCAGCCCCAGCATTTT. Translated, it gives CASSFEQGNQPQHF. V usage is TRBV7-8 and J usage is TRBJ1-5, with D perhaps matching TRBD1 (5 bases). The germline V gene has CDR1 SGHVS and CDR2 FQNEAQ. The CDR3 covers 14 residues. Deletions cut 3 bases from V and 2 bases from J, with 8 bases between.

The chain couples TRBV24-1 to TRBJ2-3; D not certain. Per the germline V gene, CDR1 is KGHDR and CDR2 is SFDVKD. V was cut by 4 bases and J by 0 bases, with 7 bases left in between. The CDR3 is 14 amino acids. CDR3 sequence reads: CATSDPSSTDTQYF. The CDR3 DNA follows: TGTGCCACCAGTGACCCCAGCAGCACAGATACGCAGTATTTT.

The count of this clone is one. This chain uses TRBV7-2 with TRBJ2-7; 8 bases map to TRBD1. Trimming removed 2 bases from V and 5 bases from J; junction bases left unmatched: 2. The CDR3 runs to 13 residues. Germline-derived CDR1 and CDR2 are SGHTA and FQGNSA. The CDR3 loop reads CASSLNRGDEQYF. Written as DNA, the CDR3 is TGTGCCAGCAGCTTAAACAGGGGGGACGAGCAGTACTTC.

V and J are TRBV7-2 and TRBJ2-1; D gene uncertain. Trimming stripped 2 bases from V and 4 bases from J, with 12 bases between. Germline CDR1 reads SGHTA; CDR2 reads FQGNSA. This CDR3 is built from 15 residues. The CDR3 loop is CASSLRLSSYNEQFF. The CDR3 nucleotides read TGTGCCAGCAGCTTAAGGTTGAGCTCTTACAATGAGCAGTTCTTC.

This clone appeared a single time. The rearrangement joins TRBV5-1 to TRBJ1-4; D remains ambiguous. Per germline, CDR1 SGHRS and CDR2 YFSETQ. This CDR3 spans 14 amino acids. V was trimmed by 1 base and J by 0 bases, leaving 4 bases between them. The CDR3 DNA is TGCGCCAGCAGCTTGAGCTCAACTAATGAAAAACTGTTTTTT. This sequence encodes CASSLSSTNEKLFF.

This chain joins TRBV21-1 and TRBJ1-3. TRBV21-1 is described as a pseudogene. CDR3 length: 16 residues. For the CDR3, the DNA is TGTGCCAGCAGCAAAGAGCCGGCTACCTCTGGAAACACCATATATTTT. Translated: CASSKEPATSGNTIYF.